This T cell receptor (beta chain) appears in the sequencing data of a study of CD8 T cells in Susac syndrome. From blood CD8+ and CD4+ T cells, the TCR beta chain was sequenced. Healthy donors were controls matched for age and sex. FACS was used to enrich TEMRA cells, whereas the CD8+ and CD4+ T cells were obtained by negative isolation. The V segment lost 0 bases and the J segment 8 bases; nucleotides outside the gene matches: 4. The CDR3 loop spans 15 amino acids. The germline V gene has CDR1 LGHNA and CDR2 YNFKEQ. RNA amounts of roughly 0.5 to 1 ug underwent reverse transcription with random hexamers. TCR beta CDR3 was amplified by immunoSEQ multiplex PCR. This amplification extended across 54 Vbeta and 13 Jbeta segments. From the immunoSEQ multiplex PCR reads, TCRdb called clonotypes with MiXCR, one entry per CDR3 protein. The profile shows around 130,000 distinct CDR3 sequences, about 95% of them singletons.

The chain joins TRBV4-2 to TRBJ2-1; 10 bases align to TRBD2. Specimen: CD4+ T cells from PBMCs. This TCR was recovered from a human donor in good health. DNA of the CDR3: TGTGCCAGCAGCCAAGATAGCGGGAGGCGGGATGAGCAGTTCTTC. It codes for CASSQDSGRRDEQFF.